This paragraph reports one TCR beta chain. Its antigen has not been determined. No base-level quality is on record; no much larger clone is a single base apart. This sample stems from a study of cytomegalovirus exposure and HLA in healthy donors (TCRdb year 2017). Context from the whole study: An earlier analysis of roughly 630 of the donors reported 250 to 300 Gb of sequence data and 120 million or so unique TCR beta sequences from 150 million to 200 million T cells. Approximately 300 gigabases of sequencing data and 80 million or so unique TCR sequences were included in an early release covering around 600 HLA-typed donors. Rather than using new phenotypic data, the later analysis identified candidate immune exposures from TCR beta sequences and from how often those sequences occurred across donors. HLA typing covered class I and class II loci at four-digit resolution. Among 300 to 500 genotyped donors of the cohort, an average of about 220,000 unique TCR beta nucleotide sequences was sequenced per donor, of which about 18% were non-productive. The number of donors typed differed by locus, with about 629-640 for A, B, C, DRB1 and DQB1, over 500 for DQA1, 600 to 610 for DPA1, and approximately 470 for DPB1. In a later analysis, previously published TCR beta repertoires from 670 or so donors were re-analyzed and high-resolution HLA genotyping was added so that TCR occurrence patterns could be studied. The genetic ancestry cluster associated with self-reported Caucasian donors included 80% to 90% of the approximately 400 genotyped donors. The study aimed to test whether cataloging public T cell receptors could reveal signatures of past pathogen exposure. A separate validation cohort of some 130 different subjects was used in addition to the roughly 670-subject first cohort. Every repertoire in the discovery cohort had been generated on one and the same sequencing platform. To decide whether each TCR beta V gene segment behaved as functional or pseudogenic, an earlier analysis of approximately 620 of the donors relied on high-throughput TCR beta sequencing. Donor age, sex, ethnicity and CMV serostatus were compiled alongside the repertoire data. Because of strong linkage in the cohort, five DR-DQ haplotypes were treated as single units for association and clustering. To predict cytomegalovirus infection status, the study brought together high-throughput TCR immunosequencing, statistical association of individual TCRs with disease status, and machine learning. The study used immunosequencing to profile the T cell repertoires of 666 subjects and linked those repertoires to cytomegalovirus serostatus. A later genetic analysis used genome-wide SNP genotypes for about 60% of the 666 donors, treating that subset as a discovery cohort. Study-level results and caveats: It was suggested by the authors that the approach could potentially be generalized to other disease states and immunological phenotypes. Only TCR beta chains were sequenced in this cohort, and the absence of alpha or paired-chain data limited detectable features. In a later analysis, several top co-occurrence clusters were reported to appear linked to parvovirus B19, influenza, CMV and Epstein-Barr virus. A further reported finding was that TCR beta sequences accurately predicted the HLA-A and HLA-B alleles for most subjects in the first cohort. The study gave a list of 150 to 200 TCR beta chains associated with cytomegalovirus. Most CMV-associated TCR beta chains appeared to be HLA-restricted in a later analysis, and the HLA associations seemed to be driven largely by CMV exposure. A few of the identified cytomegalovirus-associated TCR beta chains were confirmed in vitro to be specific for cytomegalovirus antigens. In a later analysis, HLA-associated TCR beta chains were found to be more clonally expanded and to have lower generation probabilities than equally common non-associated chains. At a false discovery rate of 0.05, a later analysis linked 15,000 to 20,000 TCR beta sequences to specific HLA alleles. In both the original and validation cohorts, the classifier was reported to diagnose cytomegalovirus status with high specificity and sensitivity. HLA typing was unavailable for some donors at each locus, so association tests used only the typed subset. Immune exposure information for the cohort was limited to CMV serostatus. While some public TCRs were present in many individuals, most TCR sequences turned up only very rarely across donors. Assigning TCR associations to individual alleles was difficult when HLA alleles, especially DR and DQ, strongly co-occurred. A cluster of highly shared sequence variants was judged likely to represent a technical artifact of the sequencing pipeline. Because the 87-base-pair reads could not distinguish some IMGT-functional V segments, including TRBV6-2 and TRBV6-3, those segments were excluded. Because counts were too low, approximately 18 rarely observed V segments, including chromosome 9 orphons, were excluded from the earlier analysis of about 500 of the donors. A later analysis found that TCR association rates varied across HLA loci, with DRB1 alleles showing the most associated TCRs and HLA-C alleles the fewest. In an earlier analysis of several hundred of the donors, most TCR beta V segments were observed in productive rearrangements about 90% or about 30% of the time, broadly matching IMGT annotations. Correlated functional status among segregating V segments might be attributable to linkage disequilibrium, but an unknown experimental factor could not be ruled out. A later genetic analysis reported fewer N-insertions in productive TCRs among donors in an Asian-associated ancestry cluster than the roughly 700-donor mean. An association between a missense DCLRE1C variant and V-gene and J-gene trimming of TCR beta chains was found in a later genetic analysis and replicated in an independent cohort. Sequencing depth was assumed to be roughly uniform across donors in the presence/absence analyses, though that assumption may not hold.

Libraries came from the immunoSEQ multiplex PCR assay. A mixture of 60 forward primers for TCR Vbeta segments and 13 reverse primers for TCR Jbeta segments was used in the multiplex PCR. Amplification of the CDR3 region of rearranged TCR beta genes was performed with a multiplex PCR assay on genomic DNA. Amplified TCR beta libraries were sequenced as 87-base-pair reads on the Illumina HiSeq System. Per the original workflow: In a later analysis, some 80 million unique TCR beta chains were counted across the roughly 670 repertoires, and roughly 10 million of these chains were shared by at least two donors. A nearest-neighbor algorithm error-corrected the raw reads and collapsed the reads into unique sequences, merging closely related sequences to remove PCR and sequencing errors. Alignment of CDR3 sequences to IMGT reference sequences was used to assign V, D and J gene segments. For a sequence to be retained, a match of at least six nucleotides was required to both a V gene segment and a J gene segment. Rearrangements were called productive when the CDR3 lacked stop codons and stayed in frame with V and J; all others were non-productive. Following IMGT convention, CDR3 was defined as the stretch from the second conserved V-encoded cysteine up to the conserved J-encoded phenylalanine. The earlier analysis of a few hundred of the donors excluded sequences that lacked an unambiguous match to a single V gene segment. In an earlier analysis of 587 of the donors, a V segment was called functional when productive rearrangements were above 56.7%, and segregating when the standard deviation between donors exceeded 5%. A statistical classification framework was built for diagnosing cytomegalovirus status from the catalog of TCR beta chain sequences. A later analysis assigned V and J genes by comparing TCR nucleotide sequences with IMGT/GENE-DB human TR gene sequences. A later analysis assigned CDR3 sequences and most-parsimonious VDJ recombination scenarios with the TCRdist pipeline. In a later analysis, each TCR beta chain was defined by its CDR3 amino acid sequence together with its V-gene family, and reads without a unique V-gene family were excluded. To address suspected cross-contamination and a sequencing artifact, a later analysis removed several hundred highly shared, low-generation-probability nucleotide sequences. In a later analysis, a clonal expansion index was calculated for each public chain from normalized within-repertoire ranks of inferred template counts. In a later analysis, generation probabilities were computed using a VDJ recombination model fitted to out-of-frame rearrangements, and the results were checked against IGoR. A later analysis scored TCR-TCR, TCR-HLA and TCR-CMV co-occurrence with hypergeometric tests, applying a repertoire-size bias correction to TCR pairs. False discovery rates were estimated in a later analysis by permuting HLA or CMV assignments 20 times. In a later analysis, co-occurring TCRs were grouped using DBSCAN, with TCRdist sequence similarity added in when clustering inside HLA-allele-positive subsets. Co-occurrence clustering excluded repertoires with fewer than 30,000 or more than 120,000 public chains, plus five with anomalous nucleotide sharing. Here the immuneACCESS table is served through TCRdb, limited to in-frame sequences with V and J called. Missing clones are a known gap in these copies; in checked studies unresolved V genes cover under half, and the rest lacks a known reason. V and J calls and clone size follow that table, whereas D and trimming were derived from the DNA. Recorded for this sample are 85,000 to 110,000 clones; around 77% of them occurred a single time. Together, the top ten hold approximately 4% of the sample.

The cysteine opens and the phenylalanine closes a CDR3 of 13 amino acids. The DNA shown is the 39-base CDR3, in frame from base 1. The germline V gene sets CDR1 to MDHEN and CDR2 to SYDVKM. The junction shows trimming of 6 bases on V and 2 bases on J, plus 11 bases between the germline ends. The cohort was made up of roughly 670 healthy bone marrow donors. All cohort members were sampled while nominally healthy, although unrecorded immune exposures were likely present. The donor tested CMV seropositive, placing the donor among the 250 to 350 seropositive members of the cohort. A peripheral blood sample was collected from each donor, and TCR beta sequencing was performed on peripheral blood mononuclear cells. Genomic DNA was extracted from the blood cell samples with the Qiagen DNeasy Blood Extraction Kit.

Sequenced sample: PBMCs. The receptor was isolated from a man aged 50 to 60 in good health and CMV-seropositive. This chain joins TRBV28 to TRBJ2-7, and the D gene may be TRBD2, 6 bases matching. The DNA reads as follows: TGTGCCAGCAGCTTACCGGGGGCCTACGAGCAGTACTTC. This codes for CASSLPGAYEQYF.